Below are 17 T cell receptor beta chains sequenced from a single sample in a study of T cell changes during pregnancy in multiple sclerosis. Only in-frame clones appear in the TCRdb table, and some are missing; sequencing was by immunoSEQ multiplex PCR. This sample has about 76,000 clones, with roughly 94% found just once. Sequencing was performed on peripheral blood, taken in the third trimester of pregnancy. All receptors come from a female donor with multiple sclerosis, enrolled in a pregnancy study.

The chain has TRBV11-1 and TRBJ1-1; TRBD1 is a possible D gene (5 bases). Germline lookup yields CDR1 SGHAT and CDR2 FQDESV (reference sequence). The V end lost 1 base, the J end lost 0 bases, and 6 bases lay between the germline ends. The CDR3 has 14 amino acids. The CDR3 nucleotides read TGTGCCAGCAGCTTAGGACAGTTGAACACTGAAGCTTTCTTT. Its translation: CASSLGQLNTEAFF.

The chain uses TRBV4-3 and TRBJ2-5; 11 nucleotides line up with TRBD2. Germline V gene sequence: CDR1 LGHNA, CDR2 YSLEER. V lost 4 bases and J lost 5; bases outside the gene matches: 12. This CDR3 contains 17 residues. The DNA for the CDR3 is TGCGCCAGCAGCCCCGAGGGCGGGACTAGCGGCCCGGAGACCCAGTACTTC. It translates to CASSPEGGTSGPETQYF.

The J gene is TRBJ2-1, the V gene TRBV4-3, with TRBD2 matching 9 bases. V was pared by 4 bases and J by 5 bases, with 3 bases of the junction left unmatched. This CDR3 spans 14 amino acids. The germline gives CDR1 LGHNA, CDR2 YSLEER. The CDR3 is CASSPGLANNEQFF. As DNA, the CDR3 is TGCGCCAGCAGCCCCGGACTAGCGAACAATGAGCAGTTCTTC.

This clone was counted a single time. The genes are TRBV4-3 and TRBJ2-5, with 8 bases lining up with TRBD2. Per the germline V gene, CDR1 is LGHNA and CDR2 is YSLEER. The CDR3 sequence is 14 residues long. The ends lost 2 bases at V and 4 bases at J; junction bases unmatched: 3. The CDR3 DNA sequence: TGCGCCAGCAGCCAAATGACTAGCGCAGAGACCCAGTACTTC. Its protein is CASSQMTSAETQYF.

The CDR3 spells CATGRARGEQFF. The CDR3 DNA reads TGTGCCACTGGGCGCGCGCGGGGTGAGCAGTTCTTC. This chain uses TRBV19 with TRBJ2-1, with D possibly being TRBD2 (6 bases). This CDR3 contains 12 residues. V was shortened by 10 bases and J by 9 bases, with 16 bases between the two germline ends. CDR1 and CDR2 (germline): LNHDA, SQIVND (reference sequence).

This chain connects TRBV4-2 to TRBJ1-1; D gene uncertain. V was shortened by 0 bases and J by 0 bases, with 14 bases between the two germline ends. Germline assignment: CDR1 LGHNA and CDR2 YNFKEQ. The CDR3 spans 17 residues. Here the CDR3 DNA reads TGTGCCAGCAGCCAAGAGATAGGGAGGAGATTGAACACTGAAGCTTTCTTT. It codes for CASSQEIGRRLNTEAFF.

CDR3 nucleotide sequence: TGTGCCAGCTGGACAGGGGGTCGTCCCTACGAGCAGTACTTC. This translates into CASWTGGRPYEQYF. The chain has TRBV27 and TRBJ2-7, with 10 nucleotides matching TRBD1. In germline, CDR1 is MNHEY, CDR2 SMNVEV (reference sequence). V shed 8 bases, J shed 2 bases, and the junction held 6 bases outside the gene matches. This CDR3 contains 14 residues.

The chain couples TRBV19 to TRBJ2-1; 7 positions match TRBD2. The length of the CDR3 is 15 residues. J gave up 10 bases and V 5 bases, and 14 bases lay outside the gene matches. CDR1 is LNHDA, CDR2 SQIVND, per germline (reference sequence). The CDR3 region is CASSGSGLSRGEQFF. CDR3 DNA sequence: TGTGCCAGTAGTGGCTCGGGACTATCGAGAGGAGAGCAGTTCTTC.

The chain has TRBV10-3 and TRBJ1-6; D might be TRBD1 (5 bases). Trimming removed 1 base from V and 5 bases from J, with 9 bases in between. The CDR3 has 15 amino acids. Germline loops: CDR1 ENHRY, CDR2 SYGVKD. The CDR3 protein is CAISELKGNNSPLHF. In DNA, the CDR3 is TGTGCCATCAGTGAGTTAAAGGGGAATAATTCACCCCTCCACTTT.

This chain connects TRBV6-1 to TRBJ2-7; D possibly corresponds to TRBD1 (6 bases). Germline V lookup: CDR1 MNHNS, CDR2 SASEGT. The V end lost 3 bases, the J end lost 3 bases, and 15 bases lay between the germline ends. This CDR3 is built from 15 residues. CDR3 DNA sequence: TGTGCCAGCAGTGAGGGACACCCGGCTCTCTACGAGCAGTACTTC. It is translated as CASSEGHPALYEQYF.

CDR3 coding DNA: TGTGCCAGCATTCCTACAGTGAACACCGGGGAGCTGTTTTTT. This sequence encodes CASIPTVNTGELFF. The V call is TRBV4-2, the J call TRBJ2-2; D gene uncertain. CDR3 length: 14 amino acids. V lost 7 bases to trimming and J lost 1 base, with 10 bases between them. The V gene's germline CDR1 is LGHNA and CDR2 YNFKEQ.

The chain couples TRBV5-6 to TRBJ1-2; D unresolved. Trimming cost V 0 bases and J 4 bases, with 10 bases left between them. Germline V CDR1 and CDR2: SGHDT, YYEEEE. The CDR3 consists of 14 residues. The CDR3 nucleotides read TGTGCCAGCAGCTTGGACGGGCGGGTCTATGGCTACACCTTC. Amino acid sequence: CASSLDGRVYGYTF.

The chain carries TRBV7-2 and TRBJ2-2, with TRBD2 identical over 9 bases. CDR1 SGHTA and CDR2 FQGNSA come from the germline V gene. The CDR3 has 14 residues. Germline trimming cut 4 bases from V and 4 bases from J; bases unmatched to any gene: 1. CDR3 loop: CASSSTSGTGELFF. For the CDR3, the DNA is TGTGCCAGCAGCTCGACTAGCGGCACCGGGGAGCTGTTTTTT.

The rearrangement joins TRBV7-3 to TRBJ1-2; D is unclear. This CDR3 has 13 amino acids. Germline CDR1 SGHTA, CDR2 FQGTGA. The germline V and J ends were trimmed by 2 bases and 2 bases, with 6 bases remaining between them. CDR3 amino acids: CASSLGPNYGYTF. In DNA form, the CDR3 reads TGTGCCAGCAGCTTAGGCCCGAACTATGGCTACACCTTC.

This clone was counted a single time. V usage is TRBV20-1 and J usage is TRBJ2-5; D gene unclear. V was clipped by 3 bases and J by 4 bases, with 6 bases between them. Looked up from germline, CDR1 is DFQATT and CDR2 is SNEGSKA (reference sequence). This CDR3 contains 11 residues. CDR3 coding DNA: TGCAGTGCTAGTCACGGAGAGACCCAGTACTTC. This gives the protein CSASHGETQYF.

The J gene is TRBJ1-1, the V gene TRBV9; D remains unclear. The germline V gene has CDR1 SGDLS and CDR2 YYNGEE. With 0 bases removed from V and 0 bases from J, the gap between germline ends came to 9 bases. The CDR3 runs 15 residues. The CDR3 DNA reads as TGTGCCAGCAGCGTAGGCGCGGTAATGAACACTGAAGCTTTCTTT. Translation gives CASSVGAVMNTEAFF.

V is TRBV7-2 and J is TRBJ2-5; 7 bases match TRBD2. The CDR3 consists of 12 residues. CDR1 and CDR2 (germline): SGHTA, FQGNSA. V lost 5 bases and J lost 13; bases outside the gene matches: 10. The CDR3 spells CASSPPHAGVYF. The DNA for the CDR3 is TGTGCCAGCAGCCCCCCCCACGCGGGGGTGTACTTC.